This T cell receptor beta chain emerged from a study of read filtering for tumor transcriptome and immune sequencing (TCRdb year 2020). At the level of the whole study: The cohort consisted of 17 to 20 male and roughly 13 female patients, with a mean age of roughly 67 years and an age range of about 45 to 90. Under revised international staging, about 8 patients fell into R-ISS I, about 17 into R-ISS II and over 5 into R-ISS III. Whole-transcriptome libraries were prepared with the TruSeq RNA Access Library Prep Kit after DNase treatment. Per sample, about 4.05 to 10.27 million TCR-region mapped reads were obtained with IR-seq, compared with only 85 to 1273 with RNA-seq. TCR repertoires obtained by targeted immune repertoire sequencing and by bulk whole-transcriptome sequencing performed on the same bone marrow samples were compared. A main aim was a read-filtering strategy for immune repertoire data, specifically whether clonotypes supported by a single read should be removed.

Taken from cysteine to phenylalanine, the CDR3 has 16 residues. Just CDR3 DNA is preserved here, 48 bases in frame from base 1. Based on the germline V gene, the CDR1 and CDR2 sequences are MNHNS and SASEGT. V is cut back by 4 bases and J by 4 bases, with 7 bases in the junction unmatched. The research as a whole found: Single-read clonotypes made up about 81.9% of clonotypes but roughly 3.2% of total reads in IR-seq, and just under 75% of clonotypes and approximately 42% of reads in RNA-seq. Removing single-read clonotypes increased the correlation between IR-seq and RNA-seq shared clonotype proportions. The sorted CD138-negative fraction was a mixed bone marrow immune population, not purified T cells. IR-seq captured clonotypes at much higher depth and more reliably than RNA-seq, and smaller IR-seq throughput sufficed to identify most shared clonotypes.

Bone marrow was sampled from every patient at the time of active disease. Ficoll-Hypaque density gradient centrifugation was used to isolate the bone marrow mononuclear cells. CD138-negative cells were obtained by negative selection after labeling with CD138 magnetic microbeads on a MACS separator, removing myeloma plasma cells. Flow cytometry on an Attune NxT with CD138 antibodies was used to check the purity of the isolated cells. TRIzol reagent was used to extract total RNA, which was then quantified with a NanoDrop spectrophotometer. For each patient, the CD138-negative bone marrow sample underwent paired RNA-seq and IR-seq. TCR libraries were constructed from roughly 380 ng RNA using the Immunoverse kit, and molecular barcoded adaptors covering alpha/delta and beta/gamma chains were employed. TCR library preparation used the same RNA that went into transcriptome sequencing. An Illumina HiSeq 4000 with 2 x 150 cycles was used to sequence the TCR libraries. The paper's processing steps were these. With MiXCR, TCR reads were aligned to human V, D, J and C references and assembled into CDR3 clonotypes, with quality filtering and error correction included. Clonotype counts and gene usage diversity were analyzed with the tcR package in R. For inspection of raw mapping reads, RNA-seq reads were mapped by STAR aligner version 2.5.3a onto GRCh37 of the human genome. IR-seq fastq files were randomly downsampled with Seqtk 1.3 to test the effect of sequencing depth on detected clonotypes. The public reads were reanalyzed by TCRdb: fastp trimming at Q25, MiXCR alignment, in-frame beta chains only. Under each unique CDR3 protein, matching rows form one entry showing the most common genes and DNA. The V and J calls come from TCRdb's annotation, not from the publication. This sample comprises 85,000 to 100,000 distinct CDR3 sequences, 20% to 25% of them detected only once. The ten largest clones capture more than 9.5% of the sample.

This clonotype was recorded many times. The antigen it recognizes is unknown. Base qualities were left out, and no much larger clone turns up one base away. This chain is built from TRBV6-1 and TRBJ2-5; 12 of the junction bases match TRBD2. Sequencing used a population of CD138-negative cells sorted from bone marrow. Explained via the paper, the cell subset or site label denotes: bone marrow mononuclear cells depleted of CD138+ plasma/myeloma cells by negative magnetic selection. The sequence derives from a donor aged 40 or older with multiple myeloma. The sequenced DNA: TGTGCCAGCAGTGCCCTAGCGGGGGGGCTCAGAGAGACCCAGTACTTC. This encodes CASSALAGGLRETQYF.